Reported below is one T cell receptor beta chain. The TCR-sequenced patients were a few responders to pembrolizumab. The CDR3 loop spans 15 amino acids. TCRdb's copy holds only in-frame clones and misses some; the assay was immunoSEQ multiplex PCR. The sample consists of about 51,000 clones, over 70% of them appearing once. This specimen comes from a study of PD-1 blockade in mismatch repair-deficient tumors. The clonotype was recovered from an adult with mismatch repair-deficient cancer. The rearrangement uses TRBV1 and TRBJ2-2; the DNA was not used to check the table's D call, TRBD2. TRBV1 is assigned pseudogene status. The material was peripheral blood, obtained about 4.5 months after starting pembrolizumab. CDR3 sequence reads: CTSSPSGSQAGELFF. The CDR3 bases are TGCACCAGCAGCCCCAGCGGGAGCCAAGCCGGGGAGCTGTTTTTT.